Listed below are T cell receptor beta chains from one sample, sequenced in a study of T cell repertoires in cytomegalovirus infection. Antigens of these TCRs are unknown. A single record per CDR3 protein comes from TCRdb applying MiXCR to the reads. The sample lists roughly 990,000 distinct CDR3 sequences, around 32% occurring once. The specimen comprised cultured CD8+ T cells from PBMCs, sampled from culture after CMV antigen stimulation. These receptors were obtained from a human donor in good health (CMV status not recorded). Some clones in this sample may be carry-over from other donors' samples. CDR3s include the opening cysteine and the closing phenylalanine or tryptophan. The order of the fields is V gene, clone size, CDR3 protein. Clone sizes are given selectively: once, few, many, or a class where the clone is expanded.

TRBV6-1,.,CASSDYFWSGDEQYF
TRBV7-2,many,CASSPLEWGRTDTQYF
TRBV13,few,CASSYENTGELFF
TRBV3-1,.,CASSQAGARSNEQYF
TRBV19,.,CASSVLGVYNEQFF
TRBV12-3/TRBV12-4,.,CASRKSSGGSSYNEQFF
TRBV12-3/TRBV12-4,few,CASTYGGSFEQFF
TRBV4-2,.,CAVTGRGDDEQFF
TRBV4-1,.,CASSGHAYSNQPQHF
TRBV7-6,.,CASSLFQGDTDTQYF
TRBV4-1,.,CASSQDERDRDTGELFF
TRBV20-1,.,CSARDQGQVENTIYF
TRBV20-1,few,CSARRGGVYNEQFF
TRBV12-3/TRBV12-4,.,CALAGSGNTIYF
TRBV29-1,.,CSVESLEGTGELFF
TRBV7-9,many,CASSSRDGRTGELFF
TRBV29-1,few,CSVSLSNRGTEAFF
TRBV25-1,.,CASSESKALNTEAFF
TRBV7-8,many,CASSFAGADAGELFF
TRBV7-9,few,CASSLAGTRRHNEQFF
TRBV10-3,once,CAISSTSEETQYF
TRBV19,few,CASAYLGQADGYTF
TRBV27,once,CASMRSNNEQFF
TRBV19,few,CASSTVPNYEQYF
TRBV27,.,CASSLAGQGGGYTF
TRBV27,.,CASSFLAGASTDTQYF
TRBV20-1,once,CSAQSTETYEQYF
TRBV27,few,CASSLGTGGSGANVLTF
TRBV27,.,CASSWGGGYGYTF
TRBV7-8,.,CASSTPGDSGANVLTF
TRBV6-6,once,CASNPDRVSTDTQYF
TRBV7-2,many,CASSSLPGLAGGTDTQYF
TRBV9,few,CASSVASGANVLTF
TRBV6-5,few,CASSLDGGALGNTIYF
TRBV6-1,many,CASSERDREVPRNGYTF
TRBV6-1,few,CASRLSGTGGNTEAFF
TRBV4-1,few,CASRGVVNTEAFF
TRBV9,.,CASSVDGAAIEQFF
TRBV29-1,.,CSVEQDHYEQYF
TRBV7-9,many,CASSPLGTANTGELFF
TRBV12-3/TRBV12-4,.,CASTPQRGYGELFF
TRBV7-8,many,CASSWGLSRAYEQYF
TRBV20-1,.,CSARNRRQLQETQYF
TRBV7-3,few,CASSLFSSADANTGELFF
TRBV7-6,many,CASSQTGLSHNTQYF
TRBV4-1,.,CASCQDWLGTYEQYF
TRBV15,.,CATSRTRDGYNEQFF
TRBV7-6,few,CASSFGRDRGFYEQYF